The T cell receptor beta chain described here comes from a study of blood T cell repertoires in COVID-19. About the research overall: Donors in the United States, Italy and Spain gave samples during acute or convalescent COVID-19. The analysed material was cDNA or gDNA that came from T cells, B-cell-depleted T cells, or PBMCs.

Source study methods: From reference gene primer amplification, estimates of nucleated cell counts were derived. Here immunoSEQ multiplex PCR was the method, and the copy in TCRdb shows in-frame clones only, minus some. From that table come the V and J calls and clone size; the DNA was used to work out D and trimming. Of fewer than 250,000 clones in the sample, about nine tenths were seen once. The germline gives CDR1 GTSNPN, CDR2 SVGIG (reference sequence). The CDR3 runs 16 residues. J lost 5 bases, V lost 2 bases, and 15 bases had no gene match. This chain uses TRBV30 with TRBJ2-7, with TRBD1 matching 7 bases. This clonotype was obtained from a man in his fifties with acute or convalescent COVID-19. Sequencing used peripheral blood. This CDR3 is CAWSRPGGFVRDEQYF. In nucleotides, the CDR3 is TGTGCCTGGAGTCGACCAGGGGGATTCGTTCGGGACGAGCAGTACTTC.